This TCR beta chain originates from a study of shared clonotypes between healthy human individuals. Sequencing used immunoSEQ multiplex PCR; TCRdb keeps in-frame clones, though not all of them. This sample carries nearly 2 million clones, roughly 95% of them seen once, and the ten largest clones take more than 0.95%. It was CD45RO-negative cells, positively selected for CCR7, that made up naive CD8 cells, with terminally differentiated effector memory CD45RA+ cells excluded. Germline CDR1 and CDR2: SGDLS and YYNGEE. This CDR3 is 15 amino acids long. V lost 0 bases, J lost 5 bases, and 12 bases lay in between. As regards this clone: This specimen includes other DNA sequences encoding the same CDR3.

Specimen: naive CD8+ T cells sorted from blood. The sequence came from a man aged 18 to 35 in good health. V usage is TRBV9 and J usage is TRBJ2-1; D gene uncertain. The CDR3 DNA reads as TGTGCCAGCAGCGTAGGGTGGGGTTTAGACAATGAGCAGTTCTTC. As protein: CASSVGWGLDNEQFF.